This entry describes one T cell receptor (beta chain). Its antigen is as yet unknown. These data come from a study of cytomegalovirus exposure and HLA in healthy donors. General observations from the study: In a later analysis, V- and J-gene trimming of beta chains associated with a DCLRE1C missense variant, replicated independently. Data from an earlier analysis indicated that most TCR beta V segments were productive either about 87% or about 30% of the time. HLA allele associations emerged for around 16,000 TCR beta sequences in a later analysis, at 0.05 false discovery rate.

The PCR made use of 60 Vbeta and 13 Jbeta primers. TCRdb's copy holds only in-frame clones and misses some; the assay was immunoSEQ multiplex PCR. The profile shows 130,000 to 150,000 clones, around 81% of them singletons. Deletions cut 0 bases from V and 2 bases from J, with 10 bases between. The CDR3 length is 15 residues. Germline CDR1 and CDR2: LGHNA and YSLEER. Sequences were obtained from PBMCs. This chain links TRBV4-3 with TRBJ1-2, with D unclear. This TCR derives from a man aged 40-49 years in good health and CMV-seropositive. As DNA, the CDR3 is TGCGCCAGCAGCCAAGATCTCGCCTACAACTATGGCTACACCTTC. As protein: CASSQDLAYNYGYTF.